These 25 T cell receptor beta chains were sequenced from one sample in a study of T-cell reconstitution after alpha-beta-depleted transplantation in children. For TCRbeta, the library was prepared with unique molecular identifiers. TCRdb called the PCR reads again in MiXCR, with one record for every CDR3 protein. The sample has over 550,000 distinct CDR3 sequences; roughly a tenth are singletons. The sample was PBMCs from the stem cell graft donor, taken from the stem cell graft. These TCRs come from a human donor who donated a stem cell graft to a child with acute myeloid leukemia.

This clonotype was seen only a few times. The V and J genes are TRBV4-1 and TRBJ2-1, with 7 bases that match TRBD2. Germline values: CDR1 MGHRA, CDR2 YSYEKL. The CDR3 length is 18 residues. The J segment lost 0 bases and the V segment lost 1 base, leaving 9 bases of the junction unmatched. CDR3 nucleotides: TGCGCCAGCAGCCAAGGCACTCTCGGGACTATCTCCTACAATGAGCAGTTCTTC. It specifies CASSQGTLGTISYNEQFF.

The V call is TRBV21-1, the J call TRBJ2-7; the table names TRBD2, a call not compared with the DNA. TRBV21-1 is shown as a pseudogene. The CDR3 covers 15 residues. In DNA form, the CDR3 reads TGTGCCAGCAGCAAAATCGGAGCGGGAGGATACGAGCAGTACTTC. Protein sequence: CASSKIGAGGYEQYF.

This clonotype has at least ten counts. J is TRBJ2-5 and V is TRBV10-2, with D perhaps matching TRBD1 or TRBD2 (5 bases each). The germline V and J ends were trimmed by 4 bases and 5 bases, with 20 bases remaining between them. This CDR3 comprises 16 residues. Germline V gene lookup returns CDR1 WSHSY and CDR2 SAAADI. CDR3 bases: TGCGCCAGCAGTGGAAGTAGAGGGGAAGGGGCCGAGACCCAGTACTTC. Translation: CASSGSRGEGAETQYF.

As DNA, the CDR3 is TGTGCCAGCAGTGCGGCGGGAGTCCACAATGAGCAGTTCTTC. Its translation: CASSAAGVHNEQFF. This chain uses TRBV6-1 with TRBJ2-1; 7 nucleotides match TRBD2. Germline lookup yields CDR1 MNHNS and CDR2 SASEGT. The CDR3 has 14 amino acids. Trimming at V came to 4 bases and at J to 5 bases, leaving 5 bases not matched to a gene.

This clonotype was observed many times. The genes are TRBV12-3 or TRBV12-4 and TRBJ2-7; 10 bases align to TRBD2. V shed 2 bases and J 10 bases; nucleotides not matched to a gene: 8. This CDR3 spans 14 amino acids. The CDR3 sequence: CASSLKASGSGQYF. The CDR3 DNA reads TGTGCCAGCAGTTTAAAGGCTAGCGGGAGCGGCCAGTACTTC.

This clonotype was observed a handful of times. Compared with germline, one end of the junction differs, possibly owing to a read error. The rearrangement joins TRBV18 to TRBJ2-7, with 10 nucleotides matching TRBD1. Germline V gives CDR1 KGHSH, CDR2 LQKENI. This CDR3 is 14 amino acids long. The CDR3 bases are TGTGCCAGCTCACCTACGGGACAGGGGACCGTGGGCCTCTTC. Protein sequence: CASSPTGQGTVGLF.

This clonotype was counted at least ten times. The chain couples TRBV6-6 to TRBJ2-1, with D tentatively TRBD2 (5 bases). The CDR3 sequence is 13 residues long. Germline V lookup: CDR1 MNHNY, CDR2 SVGAGI (reference sequence). V was clipped by 0 bases and J by 7 bases, with 7 bases between them. CDR3 coding DNA: TGTGCCAGCAGTTACTCGGTAGCGAATGAGCAGTTCTTC. Translation: CASSYSVANEQFF.

There are many counts of this clonotype. This chain joins TRBV7-3 and TRBJ2-3; D is perhaps TRBD2 (7 bases). Germline loops: CDR1 SGHTA, CDR2 FQGTGA. The length of the CDR3 is 15 residues. Trimming removed 5 bases from V and 5 bases from J, with 17 bases in between. In DNA, the CDR3 is TGTGCCAGCAGCCTCTGGGGGGGCGTAGTAGATACGCAGTATTTT. Translating gives CASSLWGGVVDTQYF.

This clonotype appeared a few times. The rearrangement joins TRBV7-3 to TRBJ2-5, with D unclear. The CDR3 has 13 residues. Germline assignment: CDR1 SGHTA and CDR2 FQGTGA. V was cut by 1 base and J by 10 bases, with 13 bases left in between. The CDR3 nucleotides are TGTGCCAGCAGCTTAAGTAGGTCAGGCGACCAGTACTTC. Protein sequence: CASSLSRSGDQYF.

The V call is TRBV6-5, the J call TRBJ2-1; either TRBD1 or TRBD2 may supply D (5 bases each). Germline V gene data show CDR1 as MNHEY and CDR2 as SVGAGI. The V end lost 2 bases, the J end lost 5 bases, and 10 bases lay between the germline ends. The CDR3 spans 14 residues. Written as DNA, the CDR3 is TGTGCCAGCAGTTACAATGTGGGGGACAATGAGCAGTTCTTC. Its translation is CASSYNVGDNEQFF.

CDR3: CASSLGYGNQPQHF. As DNA, the CDR3 is TGTGCCAGCAGCTTGGGTTACGGCAATCAGCCCCAGCATTTT. V usage is TRBV5-5 and J usage is TRBJ1-5; D unclear. This CDR3 is 14 amino acids long. V was pared by 0 bases and J by 2 bases, with 6 bases between. Germline CDR1 and CDR2: SGHKS and YYEKEE (reference sequence).

This clonotype was seen repeatedly, ten times or more. The chain uses TRBV12-3 or TRBV12-4 and TRBJ2-7, with 7 nucleotides matching TRBD2. This CDR3 region has 15 residues. Trimming cost V 6 bases and J 3 bases; bases outside gene matches: 11. In DNA, the CDR3 is TGTGCCAGCAGGCCCCCCGGGGCGGGAGTCTACGAGCAGTACTTC. Amino acids: CASRPPGAGVYEQYF.

This clonotype was counted only a few times. In nucleotides, the CDR3 is TGCGCCAGCAGCCGAGGGAGCGGGAGGGTGGAAGATACGCAGTATTTT. Amino acid sequence: CASSRGSGRVEDTQYF. The chain carries TRBV4-3 and TRBJ2-3; 10 bases align to TRBD2. The CDR3 has 16 amino acids. Trimming took 4 bases from V and 5 from J; bases not matched to a gene: 9. Germline values: CDR1 LGHNA, CDR2 YSLEER.

The chain couples TRBV29-1 to TRBJ2-5, with 9 nucleotides matching TRBD2. Trimming at V came to 1 base and at J to 5 bases, leaving 2 bases not matched to a gene. The CDR3 loop spans 13 amino acids. Germline CDR1 SQVTM, CDR2 ANQGSEA. The CDR3 region is CSVEGGRVETQYF. The CDR3 DNA reads as TGCAGCGTTGAAGGCGGGAGGGTGGAGACCCAGTACTTC.

Ten or more counts support this clonotype. J is TRBJ2-7 and V is TRBV20-1; 9 positions agree with TRBD1. Germline V CDR1 and CDR2: DFQATT, SNEGSKA (reference sequence). This CDR3 contains 12 residues. V was pared by 6 bases and J by 6 bases, with 6 bases of the junction left unmatched. The CDR3 loop is CSANPTGGEQYF. The CDR3 DNA reads as TGCAGTGCCAACCCGACAGGGGGCGAGCAGTACTTC.

This sequence joins TRBV12-3 or TRBV12-4 and TRBJ2-1, with 7 bases identical to TRBD2. V dropped 4 bases and J dropped 1; count of bases not matched to a gene: 10. CDR3 length equals 17 residues. CDR3 nucleotide sequence: TGTGCCAGCAGTTCGAAACTAGCGAAAATTTCCTACAATGAGCAGTTCTTC. This encodes CASSSKLAKISYNEQFF.

The rearrangement links TRBV12-3 or TRBV12-4 to TRBJ2-1, with D possibly TRBD1 on 5 matching bases. The CDR3 has 14 residues. V lost 3 bases, J lost 5 bases, and 11 bases lay in between. The CDR3 loop is CASSFGHRDNEQFF. The CDR3 DNA is TGTGCCAGCAGTTTTGGACACCGGGACAATGAGCAGTTCTTC.

The genes are TRBV14 and TRBJ2-1; D not resolved. The CDR3 is 14 amino acids. With 2 bases removed from V and 3 bases from J, the gap between germline ends came to 8 bases. Germline CDR1 and CDR2: SGHDN and FVKESK. CDR3 sequence (DNA): TGTGCCAGCAGCCAAAAGAACAGCTACAATGAGCAGTTCTTC. Protein: CASSQKNSYNEQFF.

This clonotype was counted a few times. The rearrangement links TRBV7-3 to TRBJ2-7; TRBD2 aligns across 7 bases. V trimming: 3 bases; J trimming: 4 bases; junction bases outside the gene matches: 9. The CDR3 totals 15 residues. The germline V gene has CDR1 SGHTA and CDR2 FQGTGA. The CDR3 is CASSLGGAGIYEQYF. The CDR3 DNA is TGTGCCAGCAGCTTGGGAGGGGCGGGTATTTACGAGCAGTACTTC.

This clonotype was counted between two and nine times. V usage is TRBV25-1 and J usage is TRBJ2-7; possible D gene TRBD2, 6 bases. The CDR3 sequence is 12 residues long. Germline loops: CDR1 MGHDK, CDR2 SYGVNS. The V end lost 8 bases, the J end lost 3 bases, and 11 bases lay between the germline ends. The CDR3 region is CASDGRGYEQYF. The CDR3, as DNA: TGTGCCAGCGACGGGAGAGGCTACGAGCAGTACTTC.

This clonotype was picked up many times. The chain joins TRBV11-3 to TRBJ2-1; TRBD2 matches at 10 bases. This CDR3 is 16 amino acids long. Trimming removed 5 bases from V and 4 bases from J; junction bases left unmatched: 8. CDR1 and CDR2 (germline): SGHNT, YENEEA. Here the CDR3 DNA reads TGTGCCAGCAGCACCCGGACTAGCGGAGCTTACAATGAGCAGTTCTTC. It yields the protein CASSTRTSGAYNEQFF. The full variable domain, rest sourced from reference TRBV11-3 and TRBJ2-1, is EAGVVQSPRYKIIEKKQPVAFWCNPISGHNTLYWYLQNLGQGPELLIRYENEEAVDDSQLPKDRFSAERLKGVDSTLKIQPAELGDSAVYLCASSTRTSGAYNEQFFGPGTRLTVL.

This chain uses TRBV4-3 with TRBJ2-7; the match to TRBD2 covers 7 bases. From germline, CDR1 is LGHNA and CDR2 YSLEER. Unmatched junction bases numbered 5, after V lost 0 bases and J lost 3 bases. The CDR3 totals 15 residues. CDR3 DNA sequence: TGCGCCAGCAGCCAAGACCCTAGCGGATACTACGAGCAGTACTTC. This gives the protein CASSQDPSGYYEQYF.

V gene TRBV6-5 combines with J gene TRBJ1-1; perhaps TRBD1 as D (5 bases). Trimming pared 5 bases from V and 4 bases from J, leaving 17 bases between. The CDR3 spans 15 residues. The germline V gene encodes CDR1 MNHEY and CDR2 SVGAGI. The CDR3 sequence: CASSPRDGFGTEAFF. In nucleotides, the CDR3 is TGTGCCAGCAGTCCTCGGGACGGCTTCGGCACTGAAGCTTTCTTT.

This clonotype has just a few counts. Here the CDR3 reads CASSKTIQETQYF. The CDR3 DNA reads as TGTGCCAGCAGCAAGACCATCCAAGAGACCCAGTACTTC. The rearrangement uses TRBV7-3 and TRBJ2-5; no clear D gene. Germline CDR1 and CDR2: SGHTA and FQGTGA. CDR3 length equals 13 residues. V lost 5 bases and J lost 1, with 8 bases in between.

In this sample, this clonotype turned up a few times. The chain is built from TRBV18 and TRBJ2-4; 7 nucleotides match TRBD1. This CDR3 has 13 residues. Per germline, CDR1 KGHSH and CDR2 LQKENI. The V gene end was trimmed by 6 bases and the J gene end by 4 bases; junction bases not matched to a gene: 3. The CDR3 DNA reads as TGTGCCAGCTCCCGACAGGGTAAAAACATTCAGTACTTC. Translated: CASSRQGKNIQYF.